This T cell receptor (beta chain) was observed in a study of beta chain features in type 1 diabetes. CDR3 length: 15 amino acids. V lost 8 bases and J 4 bases, leaving 20 bases between the germline ends. Germline CDR1 and CDR2: MDHEN and SYDVKM. By way of CD45RO/CCR7/CD25/CD127/CD95/CD27, the CD4+ regulatory, stem cell-like memory, central memory and naive cells were sorted. All of the sorted populations showed purity greater than 95%. Sequenced material consisted of expressed TCRB transcripts (all of the isolated RNA was reverse transcribed). Data came from immunoSEQ multiplex PCR; TCRdb stores just in-frame clones and leaves some out. The sample has 900,000 or so clones, 17% seen once.

This rearrangement joins TRBV28 to TRBJ2-5; the D gene is possibly TRBD2 (5 bases). The sample comprised naive CD4+ T cells from blood. The receptor comes from a woman aged 18-29 years in good health. The CDR3 loop reads CASGSVALAGETQYF. DNA of the CDR3: TGTGCCAGCGGGTCGGTGGCGCTTGCGGGAGAGACCCAGTACTTC. Full variable domain (remainder filled in from reference TRBV28 and TRBJ2-5): DVKVTQSSRYLVKRTGEKVFLECVQDMDHENMFWYRQDPGLGLRLIYFSYDVKMKEKGDIPEGYSVSREKKERFSLILESASTNQTSMYLCASGSVALAGETQYFGPGTRLLVL.